This TCR beta chain was found in a study of patients and donors after allogeneic stem cell transplantation. This clonotype was counted ten times or more. CDR3 length: 18 amino acids. V dropped 7 bases and J dropped 1 base, with 22 bases sitting between them. From the RT-PCR reads, TCRdb called clonotypes with MiXCR, one entry per CDR3 protein. This sample has 920,000 or so distinct CDR3 sequences, with over 15% found just once. V usage is TRBV12-3 or TRBV12-4 and J usage is TRBJ2-2; D gene ambiguous. The source is a human donor who was either an allogeneic HSCT recipient or a stem cell or donor lymphocyte infusion donor (not recorded which). It is not recorded whose cells these are; they may come from a transplant donor. Material: blood, either unsorted or a sorted T cell fraction (not recorded which). DNA for the CDR3: TGTGCCAGCACTTGGACCCATACAGCCGACCAGAACACCGGGGAGCTGTTTTTT. Amino acid sequence: CASTWTHTADQNTGELFF.